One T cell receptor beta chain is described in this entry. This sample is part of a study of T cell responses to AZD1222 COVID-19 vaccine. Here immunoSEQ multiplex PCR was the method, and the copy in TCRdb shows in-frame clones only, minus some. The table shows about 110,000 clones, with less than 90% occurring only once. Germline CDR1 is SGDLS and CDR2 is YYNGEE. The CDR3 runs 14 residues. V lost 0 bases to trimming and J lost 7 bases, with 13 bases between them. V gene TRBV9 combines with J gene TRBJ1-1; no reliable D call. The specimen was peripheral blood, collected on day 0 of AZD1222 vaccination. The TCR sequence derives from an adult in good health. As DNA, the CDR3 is TGTGCCAGCAGCGTAGAGGACTCCCTAAATGAAGCTTTCTTT. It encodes CASSVEDSLNEAFF.